The 7 T cell receptor beta chains below come from one sample, sequenced in a study of T cells in localized non-small cell lung cancer. Libraries were prepared by immunoSEQ multiplex PCR; TCRdb keeps only in-frame clonotypes and omits some of them. The sample yields 4,000 to 5,000 clones, around 25% seen once. The sequences come from lung tumor tissue, collected before any cancer treatment. These receptor sequences come from a male donor aged 60 or over with stage I lung adenocarcinoma.

This clone has just a few counts. The rearrangement joins TRBV7-1 to TRBJ2-2; TRBD1 matches at 9 bases. TRBV7-1 is labeled an ORF, and its function is uncertain. Trimming removed 5 bases from V and 7 bases from J; junction bases left unmatched: 2. CDR3 size: 13 residues. CDR3 DNA: TGTGCCAGCAGCCGGGACAGGGACGGGGAGCTGTTTTTT. Amino acids: CASSRDRDGELFF.

This sequence joins TRBV28 and TRBJ2-3; 7 bases are a match to TRBD1. The CDR3 runs 16 residues. The germline gives CDR1 MDHEN, CDR2 SYDVKM. J was trimmed by 3 bases and V by 5 bases; bases with no gene match: 11. The CDR3 protein is CASSRKQGRRTDTQYF. DNA of the CDR3: TGTGCCAGCAGTCGTAAACAGGGGCGACGGACAGATACGCAGTATTTT.

The rearrangement uses TRBV5-1 and TRBJ2-2, with D perhaps TRBD1 (6 bases). The V and J ends lost 0 bases and 5 bases respectively, with 8 bases between them. Germline V gene sequence: CDR1 SGHRS, CDR2 YFSETQ. The CDR3 runs 14 residues. The CDR3: CASSLGQDTGELFF. As DNA, the CDR3 is TGCGCCAGCAGCTTGGGACAGGATACCGGGGAGCTGTTTTTT.

This chain connects TRBV5-1 to TRBJ2-1; 11 positions agree with TRBD2. The length of the CDR3 is 17 residues. The J segment lost 9 bases and the V segment lost 4 bases, leaving 15 bases of the junction unmatched. Germline V gene lookup returns CDR1 SGHRS and CDR2 YFSETQ. The CDR3 region is CASSELLAGASGGEQFF. The CDR3 DNA follows: TGCGCCAGCAGCGAATTACTAGCGGGGGCATCAGGAGGTGAGCAGTTCTTC.

This chain uses TRBV18 with TRBJ1-6; perhaps TRBD1 as D (6 bases). Germline assignment: CDR1 KGHSH and CDR2 LQKENI. V lost 3 bases and J 9 bases, leaving 6 bases between the germline ends. The CDR3 runs to 12 residues. The DNA of the CDR3 is TGTGCCAGCTCACCGGACAGTTCACCCCTCCACTTT. It is translated as CASSPDSSPLHF.

In this sample, this clone turned up a few times. The V and J genes are TRBV7-5 and TRBJ2-3; the table names TRBD2, a call not compared with the DNA. TRBV7-5 constitutes a pseudogene. CDR3 length: 16 residues. CDR3 loop: CASSQAGTSGTDTQYF. The CDR3 nucleotides read TGTGCCAGCAGCCAGGCCGGGACTAGCGGCACAGATACGCAGTATTTT.

In its sample, this clone was seen a few times. The CDR3 DNA reads as TGTGCCAGTAGTATGGGGGGCCTTGATGAGCAGTTCTTC. It translates to CASSMGGLDEQFF. V usage is TRBV19 and J usage is TRBJ2-1; possibly TRBD1 or TRBD2 for D (6 bases each). The V and J ends lost 3 bases and 8 bases respectively, with 11 bases between them. Germline V gene sequence: CDR1 LNHDA, CDR2 SQIVND (reference sequence). This CDR3 spans 13 amino acids.